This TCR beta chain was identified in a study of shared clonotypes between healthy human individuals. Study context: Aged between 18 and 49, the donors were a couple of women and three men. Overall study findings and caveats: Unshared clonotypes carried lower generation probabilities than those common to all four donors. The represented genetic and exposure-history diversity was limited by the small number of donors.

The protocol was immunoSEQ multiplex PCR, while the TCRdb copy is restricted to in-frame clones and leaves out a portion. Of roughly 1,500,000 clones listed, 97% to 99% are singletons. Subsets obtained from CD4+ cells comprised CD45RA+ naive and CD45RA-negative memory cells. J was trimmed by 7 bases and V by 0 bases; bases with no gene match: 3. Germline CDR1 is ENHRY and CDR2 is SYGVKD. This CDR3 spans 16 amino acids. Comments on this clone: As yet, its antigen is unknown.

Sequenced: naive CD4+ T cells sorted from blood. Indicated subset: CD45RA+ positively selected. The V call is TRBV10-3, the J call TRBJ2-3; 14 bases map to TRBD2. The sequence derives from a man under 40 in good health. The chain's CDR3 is CAISESGLAGAHTQYF. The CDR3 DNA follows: TGTGCCATCAGTGAGTCGGGACTAGCGGGAGCACATACGCAGTATTTT.